This T cell receptor (beta chain) is drawn from a study of Graves' ophthalmopathy and Graves' hyperthyroidism. A duration under 3 months, NOSPECS ≥4, CAS ≥3 and moderate-to-severe activity characterized the donors with ophthalmopathy. PBMCs were density-gradient isolated from roughly 10 ml fresh blood. This clonotype was observed at least ten times. The authors amplified TCR beta CDR3 regions, and they did so from RNA transcripts for repertoire sequencing. First-round RT-PCR employed HTBI primers, with a second-round multiplex PCR after it. TCRdb redid the calling of the multiplex PCR reads with MiXCR, one entry per CDR3 protein. The table records 340,000 or so distinct CDR3 sequences, roughly a sixth of them present only once. The CDR3 length is 13 residues. The V gene end was trimmed by 7 bases and the J gene end by 6 bases; junction bases not matched to a gene: 6. Germline-derived CDR1 and CDR2 are MDHEN and SYDVKM.

This receptor was identified in an adult man with Graves' ophthalmopathy. Sequenced: peripheral blood. This chain uses TRBV28 with TRBJ2-7, with TRBD1 identical over 10 bases. The CDR3 protein is CASIVTGGAEQYF. The CDR3 bases are TGTGCCAGCATCGTGACAGGGGGCGCCGAGCAGTACTTC.